These 19 T cell receptor beta chains were sequenced from one sample in a study of blood T cell repertoires in COVID-19. This table comes from immunoSEQ multiplex PCR, and its TCRdb copy is limited to in-frame clones, with some not included. Here the sample spans about 56,000 clones, roughly 84% being singletons. The sample taken for sequencing was peripheral blood. Receptors originate from a man aged 60 to 75 with COVID-19, enrolled during active disease.

The rearrangement links TRBV5-4 to TRBJ1-2; 7 bases fit TRBD1. Germline values: CDR1 SGHNT, CDR2 YYREEE (reference sequence). This CDR3 comprises 14 residues. V was clipped by 4 bases and J by 8 bases; unmatched bases: 11. The CDR3, as DNA: TGTGCCAGCAGCCCTGGCGGCCAGGGGGTAGGCTACACCTTC. Its translation: CASSPGGQGVGYTF. The whole variable domain, filled in from reference TRBV5-4 and TRBJ1-2, reads ETGVTQSPTHLIKTRGQQVTLRCSSQSGHNTVSWYQQALGQGPQFIFQYYREEENGRGNFPPRFSGLQFPNYSSELNVNALELDDSALYLCASSPGGQGVGYTFGSGTRLTVV.

The table lists this clone with a count of one. The CDR3 spells CASSLETGFDQPQHF. The CDR3 nucleotides read TGCGCCAGCAGCTTGGAGACAGGTTTCGATCAGCCCCAGCATTTT. The V call is TRBV5-1, the J call TRBJ1-5; possibly TRBD1 for D (6 bases). V gave up 0 bases and J gave up 5 bases, with 12 bases separating them. Per the germline V gene, CDR1 is SGHRS and CDR2 is YFSETQ. The CDR3 totals 15 residues.

The chain joins TRBV12-3 or TRBV12-4 to TRBJ1-5; maybe TRBD1 (5 bases). The V end lost 8 bases, the J end lost 1 base, and 9 bases lay between the germline ends. The CDR3 runs to 13 residues. Written as DNA, the CDR3 is TGTGCCAGCGCGGGGGTGAGCAATCAGCCCCAGCATTTT. This gives the protein CASAGVSNQPQHF.

This clone was picked up a small number of times. The V and J genes are TRBV3-1 (or the pseudogene TRBV3-2) and TRBJ1-1; TRBD1 might be the D (6 bases). The CDR3 runs to 13 residues. V was trimmed by 4 bases and J by 1 base, leaving 7 bases between them. CDR1 and CDR2 from the germline V gene are LGHDT and YNNKEL (reference sequence). CDR3: CASSRTENTEAFF. As DNA, the CDR3 is TGTGCCAGCAGCCGGACAGAGAACACTGAAGCTTTCTTT.

The rearrangement joins TRBV18 to TRBJ1-6; a weak D match, TRBD1 (6 bases). Germline-derived CDR1 and CDR2 are KGHSH and LQKENI. Trimming cost V 3 bases and J 10 bases, with 16 bases left between them. The CDR3 has 15 amino acids. The CDR3 DNA is TGTGCCAGCTCACCCCCTAACAGGGAGACCTCACCCCTCCACTTT. Translating it yields CASSPPNRETSPLHF.

CDR3 nucleotide sequence: TGTGCCAGCAGCCCTACACCAACTACCTATGGCTACACCTTC. Translating gives CASSPTPTTYGYTF. The chain recombines TRBV7-9 with TRBJ1-2; no firm D call. Germline loops: CDR1 SEHNR, CDR2 FQNEAQ (reference sequence). The CDR3 runs to 14 residues. The V end was cut by 5 bases, the J end by 4 bases, with 14 bases between.

Here the CDR3 DNA reads TGTGCCTGGGCACAGGGGGCGGAAAGAAATACGCAGTATTTT. The encoded protein is CAWAQGAERNTQYF. The chain employs TRBV30 and TRBJ2-3; 9 bases map to TRBD1. CDR3 length equals 14 residues. The germline V gene has CDR1 GTSNPN and CDR2 SVGIG (reference sequence). V shed 5 bases, J shed 7 bases, and the junction held 10 bases outside the gene matches.

The chain recombines TRBV2 with TRBJ1-5, with D tentatively TRBD1 (5 bases). V gave up 0 bases and J gave up 4 bases, with 10 bases separating them. Germline CDR1 SNHLY, CDR2 FYNNEI. This CDR3 contains 15 residues. The CDR3 DNA follows: TGTGCCAGCAGTGAAGCGCTTCGGGGGAATCAGCCCCAGCATTTT. This encodes CASSEALRGNQPQHF.

V usage is TRBV10-3 and J usage is TRBJ2-7, with 8 bases fitting TRBD2. CDR1 is ENHRY, CDR2 SYGVKD, per germline. V lost 8 bases and J lost 5; bases outside the gene matches: 14. The CDR3 is made up of 15 amino acids. CDR3 region: CAIGGRGGGINEQYF. CDR3 DNA sequence: TGTGCCATCGGGGGCCGGGGCGGGGGGATAAACGAGCAGTACTTC.

V is TRBV5-1 and J is TRBJ1-2; TRBD1 agrees at 11 bases. This CDR3 region has 12 residues. J gave up 14 bases and V 4 bases, and 7 bases lay outside the gene matches. Germline CDR1 SGHRS, CDR2 YFSETQ. CDR3 bases: TGCGCCAGCAGCCCTGGACAGGGGGCGGGAACCTTC. Translating gives CASSPGQGAGTF. The variable domain in full, with the rest retrieved from reference TRBV5-1 and TRBJ1-2, is KAGVTQTPRYLIKTRGQQVTLSCSPISGHRSVSWYQQTPGQGLQFLFEYFSETQRNKGNFPGRFSGRQFSNSRSEMNVSTLELGDSALYLCASSPGQGAGTFGSGTRLTVV.

The chain uses TRBV4-1 and TRBJ1-5, with D perhaps TRBD1 (6 bases). The V gene's germline CDR1 is MGHRA and CDR2 YSYEKL. Trimming cost V 2 bases and J 2 bases, with 13 bases left between them. The CDR3 covers 16 residues. The CDR3 protein is CASSQTTGQRNQPQHF. CDR3 in DNA: TGCGCCAGCAGCCAAACCACAGGGCAGCGCAATCAGCCCCAGCATTTT.

This clone is labeled as medium-sized (0.01 to 0.1%). The chain is built from TRBV6-5 and TRBJ1-6; a possible D gene is TRBD1 (5 bases). Trimming shortened V by 10 bases and J by 8 bases, and 15 bases separated the two germline ends. Germline lookup yields CDR1 MNHEY and CDR2 SVGAGI. This CDR3 is built from 13 residues. The CDR3 bases are TGTGCCACCAAAAGGCTACAGGATTCACCCCTCCACTTT. Its protein product is CATKRLQDSPLHF.

The V and J genes are TRBV2 and TRBJ2-2, with D tentatively TRBD2 (5 bases). V lost 7 bases and J 6 bases, leaving 12 bases between the germline ends. This CDR3 is built from 13 residues. Germline V gene sequence: CDR1 SNHLY, CDR2 FYNNEI. The CDR3 region is CASTNGLPGELFF. The DNA of the CDR3 is TGTGCCAGCACTAACGGACTCCCCGGGGAGCTGTTTTTT.

The CDR3, as DNA: TGTGCCAGCAGCCCCCCCGGGAATCTCAATCAGCCCCAGCATTTT. Protein sequence: CASSPPGNLNQPQHF. V gene TRBV3-1 (or the pseudogene TRBV3-2) combines with J gene TRBJ1-5; D gene ambiguous. V was trimmed by 4 bases and J by 3 bases, leaving 13 bases between them. The length of the CDR3 is 15 residues. The germline CDR1 and CDR2 sequences are LGHDT and YNNKEL (reference sequence).

This clone was seen a single time. DNA for the CDR3: TGTGCCAGCTCAGCCCGGGACAGGGAGAACTATGGCTACACCTTC. It yields the protein CASSARDRENYGYTF. This rearrangement joins TRBV18 to TRBJ1-2; TRBD1 matches at 9 bases. Germline trimming cut 5 bases from V and 2 bases from J; bases unmatched to any gene: 6. This CDR3 has 15 residues. CDR1 and CDR2 (germline): KGHSH, LQKENI.

The genes are TRBV5-4 and TRBJ2-5, with TRBD2 matching over 13 bases. The ends lost 0 bases at V and 3 bases at J; junction bases unmatched: 2. The CDR3 is made up of 16 amino acids. CDR1 and CDR2 from the germline V gene are SGHNT and YYREEE (reference sequence). DNA for the CDR3: TGTGCCAGCAGCTTGGGAACTAGCGGGGGGGAAGAGACCCAGTACTTC. Amino acids: CASSLGTSGGEETQYF.

This chain links TRBV7-3 with TRBJ2-3; 14 bases are shared with TRBD2. CDR3 size: 16 residues. Germline-derived CDR1 and CDR2 are SGHTA and FQGTGA. The ends lost 2 bases at V and 4 bases at J; junction bases unmatched: 2. CDR3 nucleotides: TGTGCCAGCAGCTTAGGGACTAGCGGGAGTCCAGATACGCAGTATTTT. Translated, it gives CASSLGTSGSPDTQYF.

The chain is built from TRBV28 and TRBJ2-7; possibly TRBD1 for D (5 bases). This CDR3 comprises 15 residues. Trimming took 6 bases from V and 2 from J, leaving 17 bases between them. CDR1 is MDHEN, CDR2 SYDVKM, per germline. CDR3 amino acids: CASRALGVRPYEQYF. The CDR3 bases are TGTGCCAGCAGAGCATTAGGGGTAAGGCCCTACGAGCAGTACTTC.

This clone was picked up one time. The genes are TRBV6-1 and TRBJ1-2; the D is unclear. The CDR3 contains 14 residues. The V end lost 0 bases, the J end lost 0 bases, and 5 bases lay between the germline ends. The germline V gene has CDR1 MNHNS and CDR2 SASEGT. CDR3 bases: TGTGCCAGCAGTGAAGCCGGGGCTAACTATGGCTACACCTTC. Its translation: CASSEAGANYGYTF.